Sequencing of this T cell receptor (beta chain) was carried out in a study of cytomegalovirus exposure and HLA in healthy donors. In the study overall: An analysis done earlier identified about 120 million unique TCR beta sequences from around 180 million T cells.

Remarks on this clone: Its antigen remains unknown. At one boundary the junction diverges from the germline segment, which might be a read error.

The PCR was carried out with 60 Vbeta primers and 13 Jbeta primers. Produced via immunoSEQ multiplex PCR; TCRdb's table is partial and in-frame only. The table shows fewer than 300,000 clones, with 80% occurring only once. Germline loops: CDR1 GTSNPN, CDR2 SVGIG (reference sequence). CDR3 length: 13 residues. Notes on the study in general: Later analysis identified several of the most significant clusters that appeared linked to common viral pathogens. Later work showed greater clonal expansion in HLA-associated TCR beta chains than in equally common others. Analyzed later, most CMV-associated TCR beta chains appeared HLA-restricted.

This chain connects TRBV30 to TRBJ1-5; a weak D match, TRBD1 (6 bases). The material sequenced was PBMCs. This clonotype was sampled from a girl aged 2 to 10 in good health and CMV-seronegative. The DNA of the CDR3 is TGTGCCTGGTCCACCGACAGGAATCGGCCCCAGCATTTT. This sequence encodes CAWSTDRNRPQHF.